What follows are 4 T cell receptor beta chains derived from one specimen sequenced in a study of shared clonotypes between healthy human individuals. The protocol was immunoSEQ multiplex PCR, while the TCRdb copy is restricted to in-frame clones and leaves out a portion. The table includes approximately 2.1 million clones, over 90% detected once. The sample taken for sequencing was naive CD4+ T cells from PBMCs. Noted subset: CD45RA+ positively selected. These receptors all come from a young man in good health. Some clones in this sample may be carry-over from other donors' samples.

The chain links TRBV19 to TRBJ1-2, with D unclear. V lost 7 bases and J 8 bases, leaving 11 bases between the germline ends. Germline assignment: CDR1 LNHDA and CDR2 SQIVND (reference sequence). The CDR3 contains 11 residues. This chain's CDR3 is CASISGGGYTF. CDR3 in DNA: TGTGCCAGTATTTCCGGTGGAGGCTACACCTTC.

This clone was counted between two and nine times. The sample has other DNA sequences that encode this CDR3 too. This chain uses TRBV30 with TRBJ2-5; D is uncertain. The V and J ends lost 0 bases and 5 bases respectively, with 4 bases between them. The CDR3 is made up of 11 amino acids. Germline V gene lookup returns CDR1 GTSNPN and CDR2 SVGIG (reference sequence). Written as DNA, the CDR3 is TGTGCCTGGAGTGTCGGGGAGACCCAGTACTTC. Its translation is CAWSVGETQYF.

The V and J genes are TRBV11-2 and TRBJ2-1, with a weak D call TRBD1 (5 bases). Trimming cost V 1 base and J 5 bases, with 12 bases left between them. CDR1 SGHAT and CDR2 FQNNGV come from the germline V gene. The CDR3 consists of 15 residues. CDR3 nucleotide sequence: TGTGCCAGCAGCTTAGTTTTGGGGCCGAACAATGAGCAGTTCTTC. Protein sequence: CASSLVLGPNNEQFF.

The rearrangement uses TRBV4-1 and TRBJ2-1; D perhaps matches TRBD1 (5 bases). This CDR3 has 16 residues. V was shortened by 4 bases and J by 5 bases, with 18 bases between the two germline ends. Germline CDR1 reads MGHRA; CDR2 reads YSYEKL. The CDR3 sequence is CASSPAGPVANNEQFF. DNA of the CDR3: TGCGCCAGCAGCCCCGCAGGGCCTGTAGCCAACAATGAGCAGTTCTTC.